Presented here are 23 T cell receptor beta chains from one specimen sequenced in a study of vaccination effects on CD4 cells after COVID-19 (dated by TCRdb to the early 2020s). Preparation of the library involved the immunoSEQ multiplex PCR assay. TCRdb retrieved this table from immuneACCESS and kept in-frame rearrangements only. Not all clones are present; in checked studies, unresolved V genes account for under half, and no reason is known for the remainder. This sample has approximately 40,000 clones in its table, and around two thirds of those were observed once. The ten top clones hold 30% to 40% of the sample. The ViraFEST assay stimulated PBMC with viral peptide pools and then used TCR sequencing to identify antigen-specific CD4+ T cell clonotypes by expansion. After around 10 days of culture, CD4+ T cells were isolated with the EasySep CD4+ T cell isolation kit. Convalescent patients had PCR-confirmed SARS-CoV-2 infection between March and December 2020, before Alpha, Beta and Delta variants emerged in the United States.

No antigen is known for these receptors. The sequences come from CD4+ T cells from PBMCs cultured with a peptide pool, collected before COVID-19 vaccination. These receptors all stem from a human donor who had a prior SARS-CoV-2 infection.

The J gene is TRBJ2-3, the V gene TRBV4-1, with a weak D call TRBD2 (5 bases). Germline CDR1 MGHRA, CDR2 YSYEKL. The V end lost 4 bases, the J end lost 1 base, and 12 bases lay between the germline ends. There are 15 residues in the CDR3. CDR3 amino acids: CASSPLWRGTDTQYF. Here the CDR3 DNA reads TGCGCCAGCAGCCCGCTGTGGCGGGGCACAGATACGCAGTATTTT.

The chain carries TRBV7-3 and TRBJ2-3; 11 nucleotides line up with TRBD2. Germline loops: CDR1 SGHTA, CDR2 FQGTGA. CDR3 length equals 18 residues. Losses at the gene ends were 0 bases for V and 0 bases for J; bases not matched to a gene: 5. CDR3 DNA: TGTGCCAGCAGCTTAACGGCTCTAGCGGGGGGAAGCACAGATACGCAGTATTTT. Protein product: CASSLTALAGGSTDTQYF.

This clone came up a few times. Written as DNA, the CDR3 is TGTGCCAGCAGTGGGAATCCGGCGGGCGAGCAGTACTTC. Its translation: CASSGNPAGEQYF. The chain links TRBV2 to TRBJ2-7; D possibly corresponds to TRBD2 (5 bases). V was pared by 4 bases and J by 6 bases, with 13 bases between. Germline CDR1 SNHLY, CDR2 FYNNEI. This CDR3 contains 13 residues. Filled out from reference TRBV2 and TRBJ2-7, the complete variable domain reads EPEVTQTPSHQVTQMGQEVILRCVPISNHLYFYWYRQILGQKVEFLVSFYNNEISEKSEIFDDQFSVERPDGSNFTLKIRSTKLEDSAMYFCASSGNPAGEQYFGPGTRLTVT.

The chain is built from TRBV6-5 and TRBJ1-4, with D unresolved. The CDR3 is 14 amino acids. Germline-derived CDR1 and CDR2 are MNHEY and SVGAGI. V gave up 2 bases and J gave up 3 bases, with 7 bases separating them. The CDR3 DNA sequence: TGTGCCAGCAGTTACAGGGTACCTAATGAAAAACTGTTTTTT. This gives the protein CASSYRVPNEKLFF.

The chain uses TRBV25-1 and TRBJ2-5; TRBD1 matches at 7 bases. V dropped 7 bases and J dropped 5; count of bases not matched to a gene: 7. Germline V gives CDR1 MGHDK, CDR2 SYGVNS. The CDR3 has 13 residues. CDR3 sequence: CASTQGGRETQYF. The CDR3 nucleotides read TGTGCCAGCACTCAAGGGGGCAGGGAGACCCAGTACTTC.

V and J are TRBV28 and TRBJ1-1, with unresolved D. The CDR3 totals 14 residues. V lost 0 bases and J 4 bases, leaving 9 bases between the germline ends. Germline V CDR1 and CDR2: MDHEN, SYDVKM. The CDR3 sequence: CASSLWGVPTEAFF. The CDR3 nucleotides read TGTGCCAGCAGTTTATGGGGAGTCCCCACTGAAGCTTTCTTT. The complete variable domain, with remaining parts taken from reference TRBV28 and TRBJ1-1, reads DVKVTQSSRYLVKRTGEKVFLECVQDMDHENMFWYRQDPGLGLRLIYFSYDVKMKEKGDIPEGYSVSREKKERFSLILESASTNQTSMYLCASSLWGVPTEAFFGQGTRLTVV.

The chain has TRBV5-6 and TRBJ2-7; D ambiguous. The germline V gene has CDR1 SGHDT and CDR2 YYEEEE. V was clipped by 1 base and J by 2 bases, with 7 bases between them. CDR3 length: 13 residues. This CDR3 reads CASSLISTYEQYF. The CDR3 DNA is TGTGCCAGCAGCTTGATATCTACCTACGAGCAGTACTTC. Complete variable domain (other parts from reference TRBV5-6 and TRBJ2-7): DAGVTQSPTHLIKTRGQQVTLRCSPKSGHDTVSWYQQALGQGPQFIFQYYEEEERQRGNFPDRFSGHQFPNYSSELNVNALLLGDSALYLCASSLISTYEQYFGPGTRLTVT.

The chain is built from TRBV18 and TRBJ1-2, with unresolved D. The germline CDR1 and CDR2 sequences are KGHSH and LQKENI. The ends were cut back, 6 bases at V and 6 bases at J, with 11 bases in the middle. CDR3 length: 12 residues. The CDR3 sequence: CASSFTPDGYTF. DNA for the CDR3: TGTGCCAGCTCCTTCACACCGGATGGCTACACCTTC. The full variable domain, completed using reference TRBV18 and TRBJ1-2, is NAGVMQNPRHLVRRRGQEARLRCSPMKGHSHVYWYRQLPEEGLKFMVYLQKENIIDESGMPKERFSAEFPKEGPSILRIQQVVRGDSAAYFCASSFTPDGYTFGSGTRLTVV.

The gene calls are TRBV24-1 and TRBJ2-3, with 15 nucleotides matching TRBD2. V was pared by 3 bases and J by 3 bases, with 3 bases of the junction left unmatched. CDR1 is KGHDR, CDR2 SFDVKD, per germline. The CDR3 is made up of 17 amino acids. The CDR3 sequence is CATSDPGTSGRTDTQYF. The CDR3 nucleotides are TGTGCCACCAGTGATCCCGGGACTAGCGGGAGGACAGATACGCAGTATTTT.

J is TRBJ1-2 and V is TRBV7-9; D is unclear. With 1 base removed from V and 8 bases from J, the gap between germline ends came to 8 bases. CDR3 length: 12 residues. The germline V gene has CDR1 SEHNR and CDR2 FQNEAQ (reference sequence). The CDR3 loop reads CASSLEVAGYTF. CDR3 sequence (DNA): TGTGCCAGCAGCTTAGAAGTGGCCGGCTACACCTTC.

The chain has TRBV5-4 and TRBJ1-2; a weak D match, TRBD1 (5 bases). V was trimmed by 4 bases and J by 8 bases, leaving 21 bases between them. The CDR3 is 15 amino acids. CDR1 is SGHNT and CDR2 is YYREEE in the germline V gene (reference sequence). Here the CDR3 DNA reads TGTGCCAGCAGCCCGGGGGGTGACATCCCAGGAGGCTACACCTTC. Translating gives CASSPGGDIPGGYTF. The full variable domain, its missing parts supplied by reference TRBV5-4 and TRBJ1-2, is ETGVTQSPTHLIKTRGQQVTLRCSSQSGHNTVSWYQQALGQGPQFIFQYYREEENGRGNFPPRFSGLQFPNYSSELNVNALELDDSALYLCASSPGGDIPGGYTFGSGTRLTVV.

The V and J genes are TRBV24-1 and TRBJ2-5; 9 nucleotides align to TRBD2. J gave up 1 base and V 3 bases, and 5 bases lay outside the gene matches. The CDR3 loop spans 16 amino acids. CDR1 is KGHDR and CDR2 is SFDVKD in the germline V gene. This CDR3 reads CATSDRIAGAQETQYF. For the CDR3, the DNA is TGTGCCACCAGTGATAGGATAGCGGGAGCCCAAGAGACCCAGTACTTC.

This clone has only a few counts. The chain combines TRBV12-5 with TRBJ2-5; 8 bases are shared with TRBD1. V lost 7 bases, J lost 5 bases, and 6 bases stayed unmatched. This CDR3 contains 13 residues. CDR1 and CDR2 (germline): LGHNT, FRNRAP. The CDR3 nucleotides read TGTGCTAGTGTCAGGGGGCCGGAGGAGACCCAGTACTTC. Translation: CASVRGPEETQYF.

The chain couples TRBV12-3 or TRBV12-4 to TRBJ2-5; D remains unclear. The germline V and J ends were trimmed by 6 bases and 6 bases, with 11 bases remaining between them. This CDR3 has 12 residues. The DNA for the CDR3 is TGTGCCAGCAGGGCTAGTGGAAAGACCCAGTACTTC. Translation gives CASRASGKTQYF.

The chain joins TRBV3-1 (or the pseudogene TRBV3-2) to TRBJ2-4; D tentatively fits TRBD1 or TRBD2 (6 bases each). Germline V CDR1 and CDR2: LGHDT, YNNKEL (reference sequence). The CDR3 runs 14 residues. The V gene lost 5 bases and the J gene lost 6 bases, with 14 bases spanning the gap. DNA of the CDR3: TGTGCCAGCAGCGATAGGGGGGTCCCAAACATTCAGTACTTC. This sequence encodes CASSDRGVPNIQYF.

The chain combines TRBV11-3 with TRBJ2-5; no definite D call. Germline assignment: CDR1 SGHNT and CDR2 YENEEA. Trimming removed 6 bases at V and 5 bases at J, with 13 bases between. The length of the CDR3 is 13 residues. For the CDR3, the DNA is TGTGCCAGCAGGCCTGCTCCCCGGGAGACCCAGTACTTC. Encoded protein: CASRPAPRETQYF.

The chain has TRBV7-2 and TRBJ2-3; a weak D match, TRBD1 (6 bases). V lost 3 bases, J lost 2 bases, and 21 bases lay in between. There are 18 residues in the CDR3. CDR1 SGHTA and CDR2 FQGNSA come from the germline V gene. As DNA, the CDR3 is TGTGCCAGCAGCTTTCGCATCGACTGGGGGCGCTTCACAGATACGCAGTATTTT. The encoded protein is CASSFRIDWGRFTDTQYF.

This clone turned up a few times. This rearrangement joins TRBV18 to TRBJ2-1, with 7 nucleotides matching TRBD1. The germline CDR1 and CDR2 sequences are KGHSH and LQKENI. Trimming removed 1 base from V and 8 bases from J; junction bases left unmatched: 5. The CDR3 length is 14 residues. CDR3 DNA: TGTGCCAGCTCACCACACAACAGGGGCCATGAGCAGTTCTTC. Its translation is CASSPHNRGHEQFF.

The J gene is TRBJ2-7, the V gene TRBV11-2; D ambiguous. The length of the CDR3 is 12 residues. Trimming shortened V by 6 bases and J by 3 bases, and 9 bases separated the two germline ends. Germline V gives CDR1 SGHAT, CDR2 FQNNGV. In DNA form, the CDR3 reads TGTGCCAGCAGTAGCACTTTCTACGAGCAGTACTTC. This codes for CASSSTFYEQYF.

The J gene is TRBJ2-1, the V gene TRBV4-3, with D maybe TRBD2 (6 bases). This CDR3 contains 17 residues. Germline lookup yields CDR1 LGHNA and CDR2 YSLEER. The V gene lost 2 bases and the J gene lost 8 bases, with 22 bases spanning the gap. Here the CDR3 reads CASSQKRAGRRAHEQFF. The DNA for the CDR3 is TGCGCCAGCAGCCAAAAAAGGGCAGGGAGGAGAGCCCATGAGCAGTTCTTC.

There are a few counts of this clone. The V call is TRBV10-3, the J call TRBJ2-7, with D possibly being TRBD1 (6 bases). Germline V gene data show CDR1 as ENHRY and CDR2 as SYGVKD. The CDR3 is 13 residues long. Trimming stripped 6 bases from V and 3 bases from J, with 12 bases between. CDR3 DNA sequence: TGTGCCATCAGACAGGGTGGGAGCTACGAGCAGTACTTC. It codes for CAIRQGGSYEQYF.

This chain uses TRBV4-2 with TRBJ2-2; D is unresolved. The CDR3 runs 14 residues. V was trimmed by 1 base and J by 9 bases, leaving 12 bases between them. Germline loops: CDR1 LGHNA, CDR2 YNFKEQ. CDR3 sequence reads: CASSQAALARELFF. The CDR3 DNA sequence: TGTGCCAGCAGCCAAGCTGCTTTAGCCAGGGAGCTGTTTTTT.

The CDR3 reads CASSQGASNQPQHF. For the CDR3, the DNA is TGTGCCAGCAGCCAGGGGGCTAGCAATCAGCCCCAGCATTTT. The chain couples TRBV4-2 to TRBJ1-5; the D gene is possibly TRBD1 (6 bases). V was trimmed by 3 bases and J by 0 bases, leaving 6 bases between them. The CDR3 contains 14 residues. Germline assignment: CDR1 LGHNA and CDR2 YNFKEQ.